This entry lists 26 T cell receptor beta chains sequenced from one sample in a study of response to subunit inactivated influenza vaccine (dated by TCRdb to the late 2010s). The library was generated by RT-PCR. Sequenced using an Illumina HiSeq 2500. TCRdb trimmed the raw reads at Q25, called clones with MiXCR and kept productive beta chains. CDR3 protein duplicates are merged, each entry listing the most common genes and DNA. Here the sample has 450,000 to 600,000 distinct CDR3 sequences; approximately 17% occur a single time. The top ten clonotypes cover 3% of the sample. The sequenced sample was CD4+ T cells sorted from PBMCs, obtained less than 30 months after vaccination. These receptors were obtained from a man aged 45 to 75 who received an inactivated influenza vaccine. Donor details come from another sample of the same person, matched by shared clones.

This clonotype occurred many times. J is TRBJ2-7 and V is TRBV6-2 or TRBV6-3; D is unresolved. The CDR3 totals 14 residues. Germline V gives CDR1 MNHEY, CDR2 SVGEGT. V shed 6 bases and J shed 0 bases, with 12 bases lying between them. CDR3 protein: CASRSVGNSYEQYF. The DNA of the CDR3 is TGTGCCAGCAGATCGGTCGGCAACTCCTACGAGCAGTACTTC.

In its sample, this clonotype was seen once. The gene calls are TRBV6-1 and TRBJ2-2; 9 bases match TRBD1. This CDR3 comprises 17 residues. CDR1 and CDR2 from the germline V gene are MNHNS and SASEGT. The ends lost 5 bases at V and 3 bases at J; junction bases unmatched: 10. CDR3 in amino acids: CASSQQYDRGDTGELFF. The CDR3 DNA reads as TGTGCCAGCAGTCAACAATACGACAGGGGGGACACCGGGGAGCTGTTTTTT.

This clonotype was seen a few times. The V and J genes are TRBV28 and TRBJ2-2; a weak D match, TRBD1 (5 bases). The CDR3 has 15 amino acids. Trimming pared 6 bases from V and 7 bases from J, leaving 18 bases between. The germline CDR1 and CDR2 sequences are MDHEN and SYDVKM. The CDR3: CASRNTGPRSGELFF. The CDR3 nucleotides are TGTGCCAGCAGGAATACAGGTCCGCGGAGCGGGGAGCTGTTTTTT.

This clonotype turned up a few times. This chain joins TRBV7-9 and TRBJ2-7, with a weak D call TRBD2 (5 bases). CDR1 SEHNR and CDR2 FQNEAQ come from the germline V gene (reference sequence). V lost 5 bases, J lost 5 bases, and 16 bases lay in between. The CDR3 has 14 amino acids. The CDR3 nucleotides are TGTGCCAGCAGCCCCGATTTAGCGAGGGACGAGCAGTACTTC. This codes for CASSPDLARDEQYF.

J is TRBJ1-2 and V is TRBV5-1; possibly TRBD1 for D (6 bases). The CDR3 has 15 residues. Trimming stripped 3 bases from V and 2 bases from J, with 14 bases between. Germline-derived CDR1 and CDR2 are SGHRS and YFSETQ. Here the CDR3 reads CASSSTGGKNYGYTF. The CDR3 DNA reads TGCGCCAGCAGCTCGACAGGAGGAAAGAACTATGGCTACACCTTC.

This clonotype was recorded at least ten times. The genes are TRBV20-1 and TRBJ2-7, with a tentative D call TRBD1 (6 bases). V lost 5 bases, J lost 3 bases, and 11 bases lay in between. This CDR3 comprises 12 residues. CDR1 and CDR2 (germline): DFQATT, SNEGSKA (reference sequence). CDR3 DNA sequence: TGCAGTGCTTCCGGGACACTCTACGAGCAGTACTTC. It codes for CSASGTLYEQYF.

This clonotype was counted only a few times. V usage is TRBV7-6 and J usage is TRBJ2-2; D is possibly TRBD1 or TRBD2 (6 bases each). In germline, CDR1 is SGHVS, CDR2 FNYEAQ. V dropped 2 bases and J dropped 1 base, with 11 bases sitting between them. The CDR3 loop spans 16 amino acids. DNA for the CDR3: TGTGCCAGCAGCTTAAGGGGGGCCAGGAACACCGGGGAGCTGTTTTTT. Translation gives CASSLRGARNTGELFF.

This clonotype turned up a few times. V is TRBV14 and J is TRBJ2-6, with TRBD1 identical over 7 bases. Germline CDR1 SGHDN, CDR2 FVKESK. The CDR3 is 17 amino acids. After removal of 0 bases from V and 5 bases from J, the junction contained 7 bases not matched to a gene. Written as DNA, the CDR3 is TGTGCCAGCAGCCAAGATCGAGACAGGGCCTGGGCCAACGTCCTGACTTTC. The encoded protein is CASSQDRDRAWANVLTF.

The rearrangement uses TRBV3-1 and TRBJ2-3; the D call may be TRBD1 or TRBD2 (5 bases each). CDR3 length: 15 amino acids. V lost 6 bases, J lost 5 bases, and 18 bases lay in between. Germline V gene sequence: CDR1 LGHDT, CDR2 YNNKEL (reference sequence). The CDR3 loop reads CASSLPGTSQDTQYF. CDR3 DNA sequence: TGTGCCAGCAGTCTACCCGGGACGAGTCAAGATACGCAGTATTTT.

The chain uses TRBV29-1 and TRBJ2-2, with D perhaps matching TRBD2 (6 bases). The CDR3 spans 14 residues. Trimming pared 4 bases from V and 6 bases from J, leaving 15 bases between. Germline lookup yields CDR1 SQVTM and CDR2 ANQGSEA. The CDR3 nucleotides read TGCAGCGTTGGGGACGGGAGAGGCGCCGGGGAGCTGTTTTTT. Its protein is CSVGDGRGAGELFF.

The CDR3 loop reads CSASLRGQGRETQYF. In nucleotides, the CDR3 is TGCAGTGCTTCTCTGAGGGGACAGGGGCGAGAGACCCAGTACTTC. The chain uses TRBV20-1 and TRBJ2-5; 10 nucleotides agree with TRBD1. CDR1 is DFQATT, CDR2 SNEGSKA, per germline (reference sequence). This CDR3 comprises 15 residues. V shed 5 bases, J shed 4 bases, and the junction held 10 bases outside the gene matches.

This sequence joins TRBV7-9 and TRBJ2-1; D is ambiguous. The germline V gene has CDR1 SEHNR and CDR2 FQNEAQ (reference sequence). Trimming shortened V by 2 bases and J by 6 bases, and 11 bases separated the two germline ends. This CDR3 has 14 amino acids. Here the CDR3 DNA reads TGTGCCAGCAGCTTAATCGGGCGGAGCAATGAGCAGTTCTTC. Translating gives CASSLIGRSNEQFF. The whole variable domain, remainder taken from reference TRBV7-9 and TRBJ2-1, is DTGVSQNPRHKITKRGQNVTFRCDPISEHNRLYWYRQTLGQGPEFLTYFQNEAQLEKSRLLSDRFSAERPKGSFSTLEIQRTEQGDSAMYLCASSLIGRSNEQFFGPGTRLTVL.

This clonotype was seen a handful of times. This sequence joins TRBV5-1 and TRBJ2-5; no clear D. V was shortened by 1 base and J by 7 bases, with 8 bases between the two germline ends. Germline V gene lookup returns CDR1 SGHRS and CDR2 YFSETQ. The CDR3 loop spans 12 amino acids. As DNA, the CDR3 is TGCGCCAGCAGCTTGACCCCCGGGACCCAGTACTTC. It specifies CASSLTPGTQYF.

This clonotype was observed a few times. The rearrangement links TRBV7-6 to TRBJ1-6; D possibly corresponds to TRBD1 (5 bases). The V end was cut by 2 bases, the J end by 1 base, with 21 bases between. The CDR3 consists of 20 residues. The germline V gene has CDR1 SGHVS and CDR2 FNYEAQ. CDR3 residues: CASSLMGAGWRRSYNSPLHF. Written as DNA, the CDR3 is TGTGCCAGCAGCTTAATGGGTGCAGGGTGGAGACGGTCCTATAATTCACCCCTCCACTTT.

This clonotype occurred a few times. The chain has TRBV12-3 or TRBV12-4 and TRBJ1-5, with 10 positions matching TRBD1. CDR3 length: 14 amino acids. V trimming: 6 bases; J trimming: 7 bases; junction bases outside the gene matches: 6. This CDR3 reads CASRSGQGGQPQHF. The CDR3, as DNA: TGTGCCAGCAGATCTGGACAGGGGGGCCAGCCCCAGCATTTT.

This clonotype came up a few times. This chain joins TRBV28 and TRBJ2-2; 7 bases map to TRBD1. Per the germline V gene, CDR1 is MDHEN and CDR2 is SYDVKM. Unmatched junction bases numbered 12, after V lost 6 bases and J lost 2 bases. The CDR3 is made up of 17 amino acids. The CDR3, as DNA: TGTGCCAGCAGCATACCAACCGGGACAGATAACACCGGGGAGCTGTTTTTT. Translation gives CASSIPTGTDNTGELFF.

The sample holds a few counts of this clonotype. The chain has TRBV29-1 and TRBJ1-3; 9 bases line up with TRBD1. J gave up 4 bases and V 0 bases, and 4 bases lay outside the gene matches. The CDR3 is made up of 15 amino acids. CDR1 is SQVTM and CDR2 is ANQGSEA in the germline V gene. Here the CDR3 reads CSVEEWTGVGNTIYF. The CDR3 DNA is TGCAGCGTTGAAGAGTGGACAGGGGTCGGAAACACCATATATTTT.

The rearrangement uses TRBV29-1 and TRBJ2-1; TRBD1 is a possible D gene (5 bases). The CDR3 is 14 amino acids. V lost 6 bases and J 0 bases, leaving 12 bases between the germline ends. Germline V gene sequence: CDR1 SQVTM, CDR2 ANQGSEA. The CDR3 DNA is TGCAGCGTGATAGGGGCTCCCTCCTACAATGAGCAGTTCTTC. As protein: CSVIGAPSYNEQFF.

This chain joins TRBV7-9 and TRBJ2-2; D possibly corresponds to TRBD1 (6 bases). Germline loops: CDR1 SEHNR, CDR2 FQNEAQ (reference sequence). V was trimmed by 5 bases and J by 6 bases, leaving 13 bases between them. This CDR3 is built from 14 residues. CDR3 nucleotide sequence: TGTGCCAGCAGCCCCGGTAGGGGGTCCGGGGAGCTGTTTTTT. Its protein product is CASSPGRGSGELFF.

The rearrangement uses TRBV12-3 or TRBV12-4 and TRBJ2-2; D perhaps matches TRBD2 (6 bases). The CDR3 totals 15 residues. V was pared by 6 bases and J by 7 bases, with 18 bases between. The CDR3 loop reads CASSKDTSRSGELFF. The CDR3 region has the DNA TGTGCCAGCAGCAAGGACACTAGCAGGAGCGGGGAGCTGTTTTTT.

This clonotype came up a few times. V is TRBV4-2 and J is TRBJ2-5; maybe TRBD1 (5 bases). This CDR3 spans 14 amino acids. The V end lost 0 bases, the J end lost 0 bases, and 5 bases lay between the germline ends. Germline V gives CDR1 LGHNA, CDR2 YNFKEQ. Here the CDR3 reads CASSQEGHQETQYF. CDR3 nucleotides: TGTGCCAGCAGCCAAGAGGGGCACCAAGAGACCCAGTACTTC.

This clonotype was picked up many times. The chain links TRBV5-4 to TRBJ2-3; D not resolved. The CDR3 covers 15 residues. V was shortened by 0 bases and J by 1 base, with 9 bases between the two germline ends. In germline, CDR1 is SGHNT, CDR2 YYREEE (reference sequence). Here the CDR3 reads CASSLGSYGTDTQYF. CDR3 DNA sequence: TGTGCCAGCAGCTTGGGGTCATATGGCACAGATACGCAGTATTTT.

This clonotype was found a few times. The chain is built from TRBV10-3 and TRBJ2-2; tentative D call: TRBD1 (5 bases). Trimming left V 6 bases short and J 1 base short, with 12 bases between. The germline V gene encodes CDR1 ENHRY and CDR2 SYGVKD. The CDR3 runs to 15 residues. The CDR3 region has the DNA TGTGCCATCAGACCACGTACAGGGAACACCGGGGAGCTGTTTTTT. Translating gives CAIRPRTGNTGELFF.

The chain employs TRBV29-1 and TRBJ2-3; possibly TRBD1 for D (6 bases). This CDR3 is 12 amino acids long. The germline CDR1 and CDR2 sequences are SQVTM and ANQGSEA. V dropped 7 bases and J dropped 3 bases, with 11 bases sitting between them. The CDR3 DNA follows: TGCAGCGCATCAGGACAGACAGATACGCAGTATTTT. Its translation: CSASGQTDTQYF.

This clonotype was observed a few times. This chain connects TRBV11-2 to TRBJ2-5, with D possibly matching TRBD2 (5 bases). The CDR3 spans 16 residues. Germline V CDR1 and CDR2: SGHAT, FQNNGV. V was pared by 1 base and J by 5 bases, with 17 bases between. CDR3 loop: CASSLGVWSPGETQYF. As DNA, the CDR3 is TGTGCCAGCAGCTTAGGGGTCTGGTCTCCGGGGGAGACCCAGTACTTC.

There are many counts of this clonotype. The J gene is TRBJ2-2, the V gene TRBV14; 12 positions match TRBD2. CDR1 is SGHDN and CDR2 is FVKESK in the germline V gene. J was trimmed by 5 bases and V by 4 bases; bases with no gene match: 5. CDR3 length equals 16 residues. CDR3 nucleotide sequence: TGTGCCAGCAGCCCTCTGACTAGCGGGGGAACCGGGGAGCTGTTTTTT. Translating gives CASSPLTSGGTGELFF.